A selection of T cell receptor beta chains follows, all from one sample in a study of cytomegalovirus exposure and HLA in healthy donors. Sequencing used immunoSEQ multiplex PCR; TCRdb keeps in-frame clones, though not all of them. The sample shows 100,000 to 150,000 clones, around three quarters of them seen only once. Sequencing input: PBMCs. The receptor source for this set is a man younger than 35 in good health and CMV-seropositive. CDR3s include the opening cysteine and the closing phenylalanine or tryptophan. Fields, in order: V gene, clone size, CDR3 protein. Expanded clones are given a class, and other clones once, few, many or no size at all.

TRBV6-5 | - | CASSSPPGQGYEQYF
TRBV25-1 | - | CASSDLNQPQHF
TRBV29-1 | - | CSVERQGWGGYTF
TRBV7-6 | - | CASSLDRGYGYTF
TRBV6-6 | - | CASSPWTPARETQYF
TRBV2 | - | CASRSPANYGYTF
TRBV6-1 | - | CASSQGGESSPLHF
TRBV29-1 | - | CSVGENQGGQPQHF
TRBV28 | few | CASSLDSNTEAFF
TRBV28 | - | CASSLWLGNTEAFF
TRBV6-6 | - | CASSQGQGAFGPQHF
TRBV11-2 | - | CASSLTTGLAGGSYNEQFF
TRBV11-2 | - | CASSRLEGSNGYTF
TRBV13 | - | CASSTTGDTQETQYF
TRBV6-5 | few | CASSYGQNEQYF
TRBV5-4 | - | CASSLQGDSTNEKLFF
TRBV29-1 | - | CSVVPSGRGTQYF
TRBV4-1 | few | CASSQGGTGVEETQYF
TRBV7-9 | once | CASSPTGGSGEKLFF
TRBV18 | once | CATTQGFKNIQYF
TRBV10-2 | - | CASSPGIPYGYTF
TRBV18 | - | CASSQIAGGPGEQFF
TRBV19 | - | CASSPPRGTGRYEQYF
TRBV6-1 | - | CAGRDRANTGELFF
TRBV6-1 | once | CASSEALQYDTQYF
TRBV6-6 | - | CASTIGQAQFNYGYTF
TRBV30 | - | CAWSVRRVAGAYEQYF
TRBV6-5 | - | CASSLGQGSSYNEQFF
TRBV5-1 | few | CASSLDGTSYEQYF
TRBV10-1 | - | CASSGRGGLLADTQYF
TRBV6-6 | - | CASIFVSGPQNIQYF
TRBV6-5 | - | CASRLTGGSEKLFF
TRBV7-9 | - | CASSNDGGSGPGGEKPFF
TRBV19 | once | CASSSSGSVTDTQYF
TRBV27 | few | CASSSSKSGGREQYF
TRBV30 | once | CAGSWYGASNQPQHF
TRBV28 | - | CATKGRGLEAFF
TRBV6-1 | - | CASSERTIYEQYF
TRBV30 | - | CAWSPRLAQETQYF
TRBV6-1 | - | CASTRSVLNTEAFF
TRBV6-1 | - | CASSETPGRFSGDGSGANVLTF
TRBV4-1 | once | CASSPGFSGRNTDTQYF
TRBV11-2 | - | CASRSGLAGGRFYEQYF
TRBV30 | once | CAWSVQPGLAGANEQFF
TRBV7-9 | - | CASSPGGDRISNQPQHF
TRBV19 | - | CASSMGLAGMNEQFF
TRBV5-4 | - | CASSLGGQGVNEQFF
TRBV4-2 | once | CASSQDTSGRYNEQFF
TRBV28 | - | CASSLYGVGVNTEAFF
TRBV10-3 | once | CAISEAGGGTQYF